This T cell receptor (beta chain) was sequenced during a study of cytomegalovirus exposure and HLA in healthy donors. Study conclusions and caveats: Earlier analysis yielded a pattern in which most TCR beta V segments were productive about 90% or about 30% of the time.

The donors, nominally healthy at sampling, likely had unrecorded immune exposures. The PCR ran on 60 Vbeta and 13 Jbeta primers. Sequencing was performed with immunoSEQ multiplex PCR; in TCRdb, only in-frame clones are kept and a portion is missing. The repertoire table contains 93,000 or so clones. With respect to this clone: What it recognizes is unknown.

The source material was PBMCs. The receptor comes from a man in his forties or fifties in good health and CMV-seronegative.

The CDR3 is CASSLSQPTHDEQYF. Here the CDR3 DNA reads TGTGCCAGCAGCCTATCTCAACCCACCCACGACGAGCAGTACTTC. This rearrangement joins TRBV7-8 to TRBJ2-7; no definite D call. This CDR3 has 15 residues. V lost 5 bases, J lost 5 bases, and 19 bases lay in between. Looked up from germline, CDR1 is SGHVS and CDR2 is FQNEAQ. Based on the CDR3 plus reference TRBV7-8 and TRBJ2-7, the full variable domain is GAGVSQSPRYKVAKRGQDVALRCDPISGHVSLFWYQQALGQGPEFLTYFQNEAQLDKSGLPSDRFFAERPEGSVSTLKIQRTQQEDSAVYLCASSLSQPTHDEQYFGPGTRLTVT.